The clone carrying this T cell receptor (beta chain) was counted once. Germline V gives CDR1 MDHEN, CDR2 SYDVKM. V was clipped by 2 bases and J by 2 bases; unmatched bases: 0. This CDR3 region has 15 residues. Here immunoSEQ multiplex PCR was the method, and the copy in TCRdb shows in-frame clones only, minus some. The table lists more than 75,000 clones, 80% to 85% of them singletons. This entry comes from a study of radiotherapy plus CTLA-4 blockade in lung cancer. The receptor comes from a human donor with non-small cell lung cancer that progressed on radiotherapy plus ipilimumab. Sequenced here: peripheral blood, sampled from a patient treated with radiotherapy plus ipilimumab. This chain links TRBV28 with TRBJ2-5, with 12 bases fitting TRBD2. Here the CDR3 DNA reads TGTGCCAGCAGTTTAGGGACTAGCGGGCAAGAGACCCAGTACTTC. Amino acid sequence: CASSLGTSGQETQYF.